The T cell receptor beta chain described here comes from a study of T cell repertoires in cytomegalovirus infection. As to this clonotype: Its antigen is not identified.

V was pared by 3 bases and J by 3 bases, with 15 bases between. This CDR3 has 15 residues. Germline V gene sequence: CDR1 KGHSH, CDR2 LQKENI. TCRdb re-analysed the reads in MiXCR, keeping a single row per CDR3 protein. The table lists 650,000 to 900,000 distinct CDR3 sequences, about 33% of them singletons, with roughly 12% in the top ten. Sample: cultured CD8+ T cells from PBMCs, taken from culture after CMV antigen stimulation. This receptor was obtained from a human donor in good health (CMV status not recorded). Some clones in this sample may be carry-over from other donors' samples. The rearrangement links TRBV18 to TRBJ2-7, with D perhaps TRBD1 (6 bases). This chain's CDR3 is CASSPDQTGNYEQYF. DNA for the CDR3: TGTGCCAGCTCACCCGACCAAACAGGGAACTACGAGCAGTACTTC.